The rows below give T cell receptor beta chains drawn from one sample of a study of CD8 T cells in Susac syndrome. Each CDR3 protein is one row after TCRdb ran MiXCR on the immunoSEQ multiplex PCR reads. The table has about 80,000 distinct CDR3 sequences, around nine tenths seen once. Sequencing was done on a sample of CD8+ T cells from PBMCs. The receptors were gathered from a human donor with multiple sclerosis. CDR3s include the opening cysteine and the closing phenylalanine or tryptophan. The order of the fields is D gene, clone size, V gene, J gene, CDR3 protein, CDR3 DNA. D genes are given only for firm matches. Size values are once, few and many counts, or a class for expanded clones, and some rows have none.

-	-	TRBV5-6	TRBJ2-5	CASSSTLGLETQYF	TGTGCCAGCAGCTCCACCCTGGGGCTGGAGACCCAGTACTTC
-	-	TRBV30	TRBJ1-2	CAWKYRGVYTF	TGTGCCTGGAAGTATAGGGGTGTCTACACCTTC
-	-	TRBV28	TRBJ2-1	CASRTGPFWDNEQFF	TGTGCCAGCAGGACCGGGCCTTTCTGGGACAATGAGCAGTTCTTC
TRBD1	-	TRBV7-6	TRBJ2-7	CASSEGQGGYEQYF	TGTGCCAGCAGCGAGGGACAGGGAGGGTACGAGCAGTACTTC
-	-	TRBV12-3/TRBV12-4	TRBJ2-3	CASSPKGYQGTDTQYF	TGTGCCAGCAGTCCCAAGGGGTATCAGGGCACAGATACGCAGTATTTT
-	-	TRBV7-2	TRBJ1-1	CASSPDRTNTEAFF	TGTGCCAGCAGCCCGGACAGAACGAACACTGAAGCTTTCTTT
-	-	TRBV20-1	TRBJ2-7	CSAINSYEQYF	TGCAGTGCCATAAACTCCTACGAGCAGTACTTC
-	once	TRBV19	TRBJ1-5	CASTVLGGNQPQHF	TGTGCCAGTACAGTGTTAGGCGGCAATCAGCCCCAGCATTTT
-	-	TRBV24-1	TRBJ2-7	CATSGPEGGSYEQYF	TGTGCCACCAGTGGCCCCGAGGGAGGCTCCTACGAGCAGTACTTC
-	-	TRBV3-1	TRBJ1-2	CASSQDPAVNYGYTF	TGTGCCAGCAGCCAAGATCCCGCTGTGAACTATGGCTACACCTTC
-	-	TRBV4-3	TRBJ2-7	CASSQDPGGDRVHEQYF	TGCGCCAGCAGCCAAGACCCGGGGGGGGACAGGGTCCACGAGCAGTACTTC
TRBD1	-	TRBV12-3/TRBV12-4	TRBJ2-3	CASSFPRTARGQKANTQYF	TGTGCCAGCAGTTTCCCGCGTACTGCCCGGGGACAGAAAGCTAATACGCAGTATTTT
-	-	TRBV29-1	TRBJ1-2	CSVPANYGYTF	TGCAGCGTTCCAGCTAACTATGGCTACACCTTC
TRBD1	-	TRBV14	TRBJ1-2	CASSLGTGLWDYGYTF	TGTGCCAGCAGCCTCGGGACAGGCCTCTGGGACTATGGCTACACCTTC